Below are 25 T cell receptor beta chains sequenced from a single sample in a study of T cells in Graves' hyperthyroidism and ophthalmopathy. Amplified regions were TCR beta CDR3 sequences from RNA transcripts. With the HTBI primer set, the TCR CDR3 went through a first round of RT-PCR. A single record per CDR3 protein comes from TCRdb applying MiXCR to the multiplex PCR reads. The sample shows under 450,000 distinct CDR3 sequences, about 15% of them seen only once. Sequenced material: blood. The receptors were gathered from a woman under 30 with Graves' hyperthyroidism.

This clonotype was seen repeatedly, ten times or more. The chain joins TRBV12-3 or TRBV12-4 to TRBJ2-7; 7 bases are shared with TRBD2. This CDR3 is 15 amino acids long. After removal of 5 bases from V and 0 bases from J, the junction contained 7 bases not matched to a gene. CDR3 region: CASSPLTSRSYEQYF. CDR3 coding DNA: TGTGCCAGCAGTCCCCTGACTAGCCGCTCCTACGAGCAGTACTTC.

This clonotype was seen a handful of times. V usage is TRBV5-4 and J usage is TRBJ2-1, with TRBD1 matching 7 bases. Trimming took 5 bases from V and 10 from J; bases not matched to a gene: 6. This CDR3 contains 12 residues. Germline V gene lookup returns CDR1 SGHNT and CDR2 YYREEE (reference sequence). CDR3 in amino acids: CASRYDREEQFF. In DNA form, the CDR3 reads TGTGCCAGCAGATATGACAGGGAAGAGCAGTTCTTC.

This clonotype was observed at least ten times. CDR3 protein: CASSPLRLRREVYQETQYF. The DNA for the CDR3 is TGTGCCAGCAGCCCACTCCGTTTAAGGCGGGAGGTCTACCAAGAGACCCAGTACTTC. The J gene is TRBJ2-5, the V gene TRBV11-2; 8 nucleotides match TRBD2. CDR3 length: 19 residues. Losses at the gene ends were 5 bases for V and 0 bases for J; bases not matched to a gene: 17. The germline gives CDR1 SGHAT, CDR2 FQNNGV.

The rearrangement links TRBV19 to TRBJ1-3; D unclear. The CDR3 consists of 13 residues. V gave up 6 bases and J gave up 2 bases, with 8 bases separating them. Germline V gene data show CDR1 as LNHDA and CDR2 as SQIVND (reference sequence). CDR3 bases: TGTGCCAGTAGAACGTCCGCTGGAAACACCATATATTTT. It codes for CASRTSAGNTIYF.

This clonotype was counted ten times or more. The chain links TRBV2 to TRBJ2-2; unclear D gene. This CDR3 spans 15 amino acids. Germline V gene data show CDR1 as SNHLY and CDR2 as FYNNEI. V was clipped by 5 bases and J by 4 bases, with 14 bases between them. The CDR3 here is CASSLILDLTGELFF. The CDR3 nucleotides are TGTGCCAGCAGTTTAATCTTGGATCTCACCGGGGAGCTGTTTTTT.

As for this clonotype: A much larger clonotype is one base distant, so this may be a read error. The chain links TRBV18 to TRBJ1-2; unclear D gene. The germline V gene encodes CDR1 KGHSH and CDR2 LQKENI. This CDR3 contains 14 residues. CDR3 sequence reads: CASSPPGSDYDYTF. The CDR3 bases are TGTGCCAGCTCACCACCAGGTTCGGACTATGACTACACCTTC.

A remark on this clonotype: A much larger clone lies a single base off, so this may be a read error. This sequence joins TRBV2 and TRBJ1-3; tentatively, D is TRBD1 (5 bases). This CDR3 comprises 15 residues. Germline V gene data show CDR1 as SNHLY and CDR2 as FYNNEI. The CDR3 DNA reads TGTGCCAGCAAGGATGGACGGGACTCTGGAAACACCATGTATTTT. Translation: CASKDGRDSGNTMYF. The whole variable domain, remainder taken from reference TRBV2 and TRBJ1-3, is EPEVTQTPSHQVTQMGQEVILRCVPISNHLYFYWYRQILGQKVEFLVSFYNNEISEKSEIFDDQFSVERPDGSNFTLKIRSTKLEDSAMYFCASKDGRDSGNTMYFGEGSWLTVV.

This clonotype was counted at least ten times. This chain connects TRBV12-3 or TRBV12-4 to TRBJ2-3; no reliable D call. The CDR3 totals 14 residues. V gave up 1 base and J gave up 0 bases, with 5 bases separating them. CDR3 amino acids: CASSLGRSTDTQYF. In DNA, the CDR3 is TGTGCCAGCAGTTTAGGCAGGAGCACAGATACGCAGTATTTT.

This clonotype was counted many times. This chain links TRBV2 with TRBJ2-7; D is perhaps TRBD1 (6 bases). The CDR3 has 13 amino acids. Trimming removed 1 base from V and 5 bases from J, with 9 bases in between. Germline V gene data show CDR1 as SNHLY and CDR2 as FYNNEI. The CDR3 bases are TGTGCCAGCAGTGAAGGGGGGCCCAACGAGCAGTACTTC. It specifies CASSEGGPNEQYF.

This clonotype has at least ten counts. The V gene is TRBV27, the J gene TRBJ2-1; no clear D. The germline V gene has CDR1 MNHEY and CDR2 SMNVEV (reference sequence). Trimming cost V 6 bases and J 0 bases, with 15 bases left between them. The CDR3 totals 16 residues. In DNA form, the CDR3 reads TGTGCCAGCAGCCCCCTTGCCCTTACCTCCTACAATGAGCAGTTCTTC. Residues: CASSPLALTSYNEQFF.

The chain uses TRBV7-9 and TRBJ2-7; 10 bases are shared with TRBD2. The CDR3 sequence is 15 residues long. Trimming removed 1 base from V and 6 bases from J; junction bases left unmatched: 6. Germline V gene lookup returns CDR1 SEHNR and CDR2 FQNEAQ (reference sequence). Written as DNA, the CDR3 is TGTGCCAGCAGCTTAGAGTCTAGCGGGAGAGGCGAGCAGTACTTC. Translated, it gives CASSLESSGRGEQYF.

This clonotype was observed many times. The rearrangement joins TRBV27 to TRBJ1-6; a weak D match, TRBD1 (6 bases). The germline V and J ends were trimmed by 2 bases and 10 bases, with 15 bases remaining between them. This CDR3 is 15 amino acids long. Germline CDR1 MNHEY, CDR2 SMNVEV (reference sequence). The CDR3 bases are TGTGCCAGCAGTTTACGCCGGGACATCATCTCACCCCTCCACTTT. It translates to CASSLRRDIISPLHF.

This clonotype was seen at least ten times. The chain employs TRBV12-3 or TRBV12-4 and TRBJ2-3; D remains unclear. The CDR3 sequence is 13 residues long. Trimming removed 6 bases at V and 6 bases at J, with 13 bases between. The CDR3 loop reads CASRNQKFDTQYF. For the CDR3, the DNA is TGTGCCAGCAGAAACCAAAAATTCGATACGCAGTATTTT.

This clonotype was detected many times. This chain connects TRBV4-1 to TRBJ2-1, with TRBD2 matching over 11 bases. Germline CDR1 and CDR2: MGHRA and YSYEKL. J lost 6 bases, V lost 0 bases, and 10 bases had no gene match. The CDR3 has 18 amino acids. Here the CDR3 DNA reads TGCGCCAGCAGCCAAGATATGGTAGCGGGAGGGCCCGCCAATGAGCAGTTCTTC. It is translated as CASSQDMVAGGPANEQFF.

This clonotype has a handful of counts. The chain employs TRBV5-8 and TRBJ1-5; D is perhaps TRBD1 (6 bases). Trimming removed 2 bases from V and 3 bases from J, with 12 bases in between. The CDR3 runs 15 residues. Germline V gene data show CDR1 as SGHTS and CDR2 as YDEGEE. CDR3 DNA sequence: TGTGCCAGCAGCTTTTCACAGGGACTCAATCAGCCCCAGCATTTT. It specifies CASSFSQGLNQPQHF.

This clonotype occurred many times. The V and J genes are TRBV24-1 and TRBJ2-3, with TRBD1 matching 7 bases. Germline-derived CDR1 and CDR2 are KGHDR and SFDVKD. The CDR3 has 13 amino acids. The junction had 6 bases not matched to a gene; V was cut back by 4 bases and J by 9 bases. As DNA, the CDR3 is TGTGCCACCAGTGAGACAGGGAAGCGGACGCAGTATTTT. It translates to CATSETGKRTQYF.

This clonotype appeared many times. The J gene is TRBJ2-1, the V gene TRBV28, with 7 nucleotides matching TRBD2. Germline trimming cut 2 bases from V and 1 base from J; bases unmatched to any gene: 2. The CDR3 has 15 amino acids. The germline V gene encodes CDR1 MDHEN and CDR2 SYDVKM. CDR3 region: CASSLGLVSYNEQFF. As DNA, the CDR3 is TGTGCCAGCAGTTTAGGACTAGTTTCCTACAATGAGCAGTTCTTC.

This clonotype was seen repeatedly, ten times or more. This chain joins TRBV28 and TRBJ1-2; the D is unclear. CDR1 is MDHEN, CDR2 SYDVKM, per germline. Trimming stripped 5 bases from V and 11 bases from J, with 21 bases between. CDR3 length equals 14 residues. The CDR3 loop is CASSPGSRLMGYTF. The CDR3 DNA reads TGTGCCAGCAGTCCTGGGAGTCGTCTTATGGGATACACCTTC.

As for this clonotype: Here the CDR3 omits its conserved ending phenylalanine or tryptophan, so a read error is the likely source. The chain recombines TRBV5-1 with TRBJ2-5, with no clear D. Germline CDR1 is SGHRS and CDR2 is YFSETQ. V was shortened by 4 bases and J by 6 bases, with 19 bases between the two germline ends. This CDR3 spans 15 amino acids. The CDR3 sequence is CASSVAADPGKTQYS. CDR3 in DNA: TGCGCCAGCAGCGTGGCCGCCGATCCAGGAAAGACCCAGTACTCC.

There are many counts of this clonotype. The chain links TRBV4-2 to TRBJ1-5, with a weak D call TRBD1 (5 bases). CDR3 length: 16 amino acids. Germline-derived CDR1 and CDR2 are LGHNA and YNFKEQ. V lost 4 bases and J lost 1, with 14 bases in between. CDR3 region: CASSPSRGLSNQPQHF. The CDR3 DNA is TGTGCCAGCAGCCCCTCACGGGGACTAAGCAATCAGCCCCAGCATTTT.

This clonotype has at least ten counts. V and J are TRBV20-1 and TRBJ2-5, with 13 bases identical to TRBD2. V lost 6 bases to trimming and J lost 5 bases; unmatched junction nucleotides: 12. The CDR3 totals 16 residues. From germline, CDR1 is DFQATT and CDR2 SNEGSKA (reference sequence). The DNA of the CDR3 is TGCAGTGCGAGGGGGTGGACTAGCGGGAGTTCTGAGACCCAGTACTTC. Translation gives CSARGWTSGSSETQYF.

This clonotype was observed many times. The chain is built from TRBV7-2 and TRBJ1-3; 8 bases align to TRBD1. This CDR3 is 18 amino acids long. J gave up 4 bases and V 5 bases, and 16 bases lay outside the gene matches. Germline V gives CDR1 SGHTA, CDR2 FQGNSA. The CDR3 DNA sequence: TGTGCCAGCAGCGGGGGACTTCCCGGGACAGGTGTAGGAAACACCATATATTTT. Amino acids: CASSGGLPGTGVGNTIYF.

This clonotype is a singleton in its sample. The rearrangement uses TRBV19 and TRBJ2-1; 8 bases match TRBD2. V trimming: 3 bases; J trimming: 14 bases; junction bases outside the gene matches: 6. Germline values: CDR1 LNHDA, CDR2 SQIVND (reference sequence). This CDR3 region has 12 residues. CDR3 DNA: TGTGCCAGTAGTATCGGGACGGGAGGGGAGTTCTTC. This sequence encodes CASSIGTGGEFF.

This clonotype occurred many times. This chain links TRBV6-5 with TRBJ1-2; no clear D gene. This CDR3 contains 15 residues. V lost 6 bases and J 7 bases, leaving 21 bases between the germline ends. Germline CDR1 is MNHEY and CDR2 is SVGAGI. The CDR3 DNA is TGTGCCAGCAGCCCCCAGGCGGGTGGCGTCATTGGCTACACCTTC. Amino acids: CASSPQAGGVIGYTF.

This clonotype has a handful of counts. The chain couples TRBV7-2 to TRBJ2-4; D is perhaps TRBD1 (6 bases). The CDR3 runs to 19 residues. Deletions cut 0 bases from V and 0 bases from J, with 18 bases between. Germline V gives CDR1 SGHTA, CDR2 FQGNSA. The CDR3 protein is CASSLAVFRDNLAKNIQYF. In DNA, the CDR3 is TGTGCCAGCAGCTTAGCGGTTTTCCGGGACAACTTAGCCAAAAACATTCAGTACTTC.